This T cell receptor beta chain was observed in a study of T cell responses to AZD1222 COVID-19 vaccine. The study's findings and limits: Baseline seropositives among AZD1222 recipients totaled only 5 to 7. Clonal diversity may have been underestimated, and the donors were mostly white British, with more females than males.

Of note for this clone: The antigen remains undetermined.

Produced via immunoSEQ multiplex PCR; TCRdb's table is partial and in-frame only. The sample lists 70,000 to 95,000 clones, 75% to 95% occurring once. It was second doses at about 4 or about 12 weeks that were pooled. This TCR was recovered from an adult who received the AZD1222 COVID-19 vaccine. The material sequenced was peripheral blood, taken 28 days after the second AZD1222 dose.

The CDR3 DNA is TGTGCCAGCAGTTACTCGAAAGGGAGCAATCAGCCCCAGCATTTT. Amino acid sequence: CASSYSKGSNQPQHF. V usage is TRBV6-5 and J usage is TRBJ1-5; no definite D call. V lost 0 bases and J lost 1, with 7 bases in between. Germline V CDR1 and CDR2: MNHEY, SVGAGI. The CDR3 extends over 15 amino acids.